Each of the 20 T cell receptor beta chains below was sequenced from the same sample in a study of T-cell memory formation after mild COVID-19. TCRdb re-called the 5' RACE reads through MiXCR, storing one row per CDR3 protein. The sample contains some 150,000 distinct CDR3 sequences, 6% to 7% of which appear only once. The sequenced sample was PBMCs or a T cell subset sorted from them (not recorded which). The receptors were gathered from an adult woman who had mild COVID-19 (a few samples of this study predate the infection). Cell type and time point are not known.

This clonotype has at least ten counts. The rearrangement links TRBV4-2 to TRBJ2-7, with 7 bases identical to TRBD2. Germline-derived CDR1 and CDR2 are LGHNA and YNFKEQ. The CDR3 consists of 16 residues. V lost 1 base, J lost 4 bases, and 10 bases stayed unmatched. CDR3 region: CASSQVSSGALYEQYF. Written as DNA, the CDR3 is TGTGCCAGCAGCCAAGTATCCAGCGGGGCCCTATACGAGCAGTACTTC.

This clonotype was seen many times. The genes are TRBV27 and TRBJ2-2; D unclear. V was shortened by 2 bases and J by 7 bases, with 14 bases between the two germline ends. Germline V gene data show CDR1 as MNHEY and CDR2 as SMNVEV (reference sequence). This CDR3 comprises 15 residues. The CDR3 DNA follows: TGTGCCAGCAGTTTACTAGGTTCGCCTGGCGGGGAGCTGTTTTTT. Residues: CASSLLGSPGGELFF.

This chain links TRBV5-6 with TRBJ1-1, with D possibly matching TRBD1 (5 bases). Germline V lookup: CDR1 SGHDT, CDR2 YYEEEE. Between the trimmed V and J ends, which lost 3 bases and 5 bases, there was a span of 17 bases. The CDR3 is 15 residues long. The CDR3 is CASSSRHGAWTEAFF. CDR3 nucleotides: TGTGCCAGCAGCTCGAGACATGGGGCTTGGACTGAAGCTTTCTTT. Combining the CDR3 with reference TRBV5-6 and TRBJ1-1 gives the whole variable domain DAGVTQSPTHLIKTRGQQVTLRCSPKSGHDTVSWYQQALGQGPQFIFQYYEEEERQRGNFPDRFSGHQFPNYSSELNVNALLLGDSALYLCASSSRHGAWTEAFFGQGTRLTVV.

The CDR3 protein is CSAALSGEGNGYTF. In nucleotides, the CDR3 is TGCAGTGCTGCCCTCTCGGGGGAGGGCAATGGCTACACCTTC. The J gene is TRBJ1-2, the V gene TRBV20-1; tentatively, D is TRBD1 (5 bases). The CDR3 spans 14 residues. Trimming pared 5 bases from V and 6 bases from J, leaving 19 bases between. Germline values: CDR1 DFQATT, CDR2 SNEGSKA (reference sequence).

The CDR3 spells CASRAPGQANTEAFF. In DNA, the CDR3 is TGTGCCAGCAGAGCCCCGGGACAAGCGAACACTGAAGCTTTCTTT. The chain links TRBV6-4 to TRBJ1-1; D might be TRBD1 (6 bases). Trimming pared 6 bases from V and 1 base from J, leaving 15 bases between. The V gene's germline CDR1 is MRHNA and CDR2 SNTAGT. This CDR3 spans 15 amino acids.

This clonotype was seen repeatedly, ten times or more. The gene calls are TRBV20-1 and TRBJ1-5; D is possibly TRBD1 (6 bases). Germline values: CDR1 DFQATT, CDR2 SNEGSKA (reference sequence). This CDR3 has 15 residues. Between the trimmed V and J ends, which lost 5 bases and 6 bases, there was a span of 20 bases. CDR3 residues: CSARPPQGRVQPQHF. The CDR3 bases are TGCAGTGCTCGCCCCCCTCAGGGGCGGGTTCAGCCCCAGCATTTT.

J is TRBJ2-7 and V is TRBV30; TRBD1 matches 7 bases. The CDR3 length is 11 residues. Germline V lookup: CDR1 GTSNPN, CDR2 SVGIG (reference sequence). The trim removed 1 base at V and 11 bases at J, leaving 5 bases unmatched. Written as DNA, the CDR3 is TGTGCCTGGAGTGAAGGGACAGAGAAGTACTTC. Translated: CAWSEGTEKYF.

There are many counts of this clonotype. The CDR3 DNA reads TGTGCCAGCAGCTCCTCCGGGACAGGAGACACTGAAGCTTTCTTT. This sequence encodes CASSSSGTGDTEAFF. This chain connects TRBV9 to TRBJ1-1, with 8 nucleotides matching TRBD1. Trimming cost V 4 bases and J 3 bases; bases outside gene matches: 8. CDR1 SGDLS and CDR2 YYNGEE come from the germline V gene. CDR3 size: 15 residues.

In its sample, this clonotype was seen many times. The chain combines TRBV6-5 with TRBJ1-1; no definite D call. V gave up 4 bases and J gave up 3 bases, with 12 bases separating them. This CDR3 has 14 amino acids. Germline loops: CDR1 MNHEY, CDR2 SVGAGI. CDR3 sequence: CASSSYLSDTEAFF. The CDR3 DNA reads TGTGCCAGCAGTTCCTACCTGTCCGACACTGAAGCTTTCTTT.

This clonotype was recorded at least ten times. The chain couples TRBV20-1 to TRBJ2-7; perhaps TRBD2 as D (6 bases). The CDR3 has 11 amino acids. CDR1 and CDR2 (germline): DFQATT, SNEGSKA (reference sequence). The V gene lost 3 bases and the J gene lost 3 bases, with 6 bases spanning the gap. CDR3 in DNA: TGCAGTGCTAGGGGGGGCTACGAGCAGTACTTC. Encoded protein: CSARGGYEQYF.

This rearrangement joins TRBV6-2 or TRBV6-3 to TRBJ2-2; 7 nucleotides align to TRBD1. The CDR3 length is 14 residues. Trimming removed 5 bases from V and 5 bases from J; junction bases left unmatched: 5. Germline V gives CDR1 MNHEY, CDR2 SVGEGT. The CDR3: CASSDRVWTGELFF. The CDR3 DNA reads TGTGCCAGCAGTGACAGGGTCTGGACCGGGGAGCTGTTTTTT.

This clonotype was found many times. This chain joins TRBV5-1 and TRBJ2-3; D possibly corresponds to TRBD2 (7 bases). Trimming shortened V by 3 bases and J by 3 bases, and 11 bases separated the two germline ends. The CDR3 covers 14 residues. Germline lookup yields CDR1 SGHRS and CDR2 YFSETQ. CDR3 region: CASSWGGRTDTQYF. CDR3 nucleotides: TGCGCCAGCAGCTGGGGGGGCCGGACAGATACGCAGTATTTT.

This clonotype was counted ten times or more. The chain combines TRBV7-2 with TRBJ1-2; 10 bases map to TRBD1. The germline gives CDR1 SGHTA, CDR2 FQGNSA. V lost 5 bases and J lost 2; bases outside the gene matches: 2. CDR3 length: 14 amino acids. CDR3: CASSPDRGNYGYTF. The CDR3 DNA reads as TGTGCCAGCAGCCCGGACAGGGGGAACTATGGCTACACCTTC.

This chain links TRBV5-5 with TRBJ1-5; TRBD1 agrees at 7 bases. The V segment lost 4 bases and the J segment 0 bases; nucleotides outside the gene matches: 7. Looked up from germline, CDR1 is SGHKS and CDR2 is YYEKEE (reference sequence). The CDR3 loop spans 16 amino acids. CDR3 residues: CASSRGTATSNQPQHF. The CDR3 coding sequence is TGTGCCAGCAGCCGGGGGACAGCAACTAGCAATCAGCCCCAGCATTTT.

This clonotype was detected many times. The chain combines TRBV27 with TRBJ2-5; no clear D gene. Trimming removed 7 bases at V and 1 base at J, with 13 bases between. Germline V gene lookup returns CDR1 MNHEY and CDR2 SMNVEV (reference sequence). The CDR3 covers 14 residues. CDR3 bases: TGTGCCAGCAAGGGCTGGTTAGGCCAAGAGACCCAGTACTTC. Protein: CASKGWLGQETQYF.

In its sample, this clonotype was seen many times. CDR3 nucleotides: TGTGCCAGCAGCTTAGAAAGGGCTGGGGGCGGTTACAATGAGCAGTTCTTC. Translating it yields CASSLERAGGGYNEQFF. The chain recombines TRBV11-2 with TRBJ2-1; TRBD1 might be the D (6 bases). Trimming shortened V by 0 bases and J by 4 bases, and 16 bases separated the two germline ends. CDR3 size: 17 residues. Germline values: CDR1 SGHAT, CDR2 FQNNGV.

The chain is built from TRBV3-1 and TRBJ2-3; D is perhaps TRBD2 (5 bases). This CDR3 is 16 amino acids long. Per germline, CDR1 LGHDT and CDR2 YNNKEL (reference sequence). Trimming removed 0 bases at V and 2 bases at J, with 12 bases between. The CDR3 sequence is CASSQDHGVLTDTQYF. The CDR3 nucleotides read TGTGCCAGCAGCCAAGATCACGGGGTTCTCACAGATACGCAGTATTTT.

This clonotype was picked up many times. This chain joins TRBV20-1 and TRBJ2-4; D unclear. This CDR3 is 13 amino acids long. Deletions cut 3 bases from V and 6 bases from J, with 12 bases between. The germline V gene has CDR1 DFQATT and CDR2 SNEGSKA (reference sequence). CDR3 sequence (DNA): TGCAGTGCTAGTTTGAGGCCTGGAAACATTCAGTACTTC. It is translated as CSASLRPGNIQYF.

In its sample, this clonotype was seen a few times. V gene TRBV11-3 combines with J gene TRBJ1-2; D is undetermined. The V end lost 2 bases, the J end lost 5 bases, and 6 bases lay between the germline ends. Germline CDR1 reads SGHNT; CDR2 reads YENEEA. This CDR3 comprises 12 residues. The CDR3 is CASSLSGYGYTF. The CDR3 DNA reads TGTGCCAGCAGCTTATCGGGTTATGGCTACACCTTC. Using reference TRBV11-3 and TRBJ1-2 for the parts outside the CDR3, the full variable domain is EAGVVQSPRYKIIEKKQPVAFWCNPISGHNTLYWYLQNLGQGPELLIRYENEEAVDDSQLPKDRFSAERLKGVDSTLKIQPAELGDSAVYLCASSLSGYGYTFGSGTRLTVV.

The J gene is TRBJ2-5, the V gene TRBV24-1; possible D gene TRBD2, 6 bases. CDR1 KGHDR and CDR2 SFDVKD come from the germline V gene. The ends were cut back, 5 bases at V and 3 bases at J, with 15 bases in the middle. The CDR3 runs 15 residues. The CDR3 loop is CATSVFSGDEETQYF. CDR3 nucleotides: TGTGCCACCAGTGTATTCTCGGGGGACGAAGAGACCCAGTACTTC.